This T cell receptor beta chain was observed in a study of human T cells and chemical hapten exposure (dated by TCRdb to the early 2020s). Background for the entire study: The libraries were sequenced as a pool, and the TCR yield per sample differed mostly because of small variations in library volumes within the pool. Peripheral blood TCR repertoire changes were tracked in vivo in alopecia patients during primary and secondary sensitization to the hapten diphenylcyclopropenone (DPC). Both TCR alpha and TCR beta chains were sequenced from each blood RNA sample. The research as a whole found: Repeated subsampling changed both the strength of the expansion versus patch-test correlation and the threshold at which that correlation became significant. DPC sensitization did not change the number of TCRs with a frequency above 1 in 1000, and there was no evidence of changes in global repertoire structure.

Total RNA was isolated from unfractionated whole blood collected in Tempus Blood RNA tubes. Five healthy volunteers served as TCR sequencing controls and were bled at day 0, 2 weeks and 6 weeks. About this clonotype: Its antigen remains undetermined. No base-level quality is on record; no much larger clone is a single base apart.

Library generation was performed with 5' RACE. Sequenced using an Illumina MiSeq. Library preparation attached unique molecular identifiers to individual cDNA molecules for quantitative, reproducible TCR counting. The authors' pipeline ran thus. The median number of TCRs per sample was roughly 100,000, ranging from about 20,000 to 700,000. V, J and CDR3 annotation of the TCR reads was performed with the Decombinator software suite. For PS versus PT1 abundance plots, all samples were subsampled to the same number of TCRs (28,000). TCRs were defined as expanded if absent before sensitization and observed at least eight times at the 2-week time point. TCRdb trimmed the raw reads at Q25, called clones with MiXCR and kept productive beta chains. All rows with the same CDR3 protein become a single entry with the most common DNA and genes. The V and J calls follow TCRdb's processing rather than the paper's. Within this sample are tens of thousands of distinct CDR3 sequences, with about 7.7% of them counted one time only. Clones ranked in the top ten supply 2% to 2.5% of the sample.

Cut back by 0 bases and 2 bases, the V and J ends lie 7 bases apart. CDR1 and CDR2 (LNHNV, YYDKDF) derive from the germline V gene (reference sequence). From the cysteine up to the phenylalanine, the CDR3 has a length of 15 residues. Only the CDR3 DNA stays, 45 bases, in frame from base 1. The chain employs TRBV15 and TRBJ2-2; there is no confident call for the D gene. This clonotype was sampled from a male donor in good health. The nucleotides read TGTGCCACCAGCAGAGATACTCAAAACACCGGGGAGCTGTTTTTT. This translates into CATSRDTQNTGELFF.